Shown below are 18 T cell receptor beta chains from a single sample sequenced in a study of regulatory and conventional T cells in RAG deficiency. The sorted conventional CD4+ T cells were CD25-low and CD127-high, with genomic DNA sequenced. Using immunoSEQ multiplex PCR, the repertoire was profiled, and TCRdb retains in-frame clones only, with some absent. The data contain under 25,000 clones, nearly 96% of them singletons. The same sample was also used in a study of regulatory T cells. As that study records: Primers: 52 TRBV forward and 13 TRBJ reverse.

The sequencing sample was made of CD25- CD4+ T cells sorted from blood. These receptors were collected from a human donor in good health.

The chain recombines TRBV7-2 with TRBJ2-3, with a tentative D call TRBD1 (5 bases). With 4 bases removed from V and 8 bases from J, the gap between germline ends came to 13 bases. CDR3 size: 13 residues. Germline values: CDR1 SGHTA, CDR2 FQGNSA. The DNA of the CDR3 is TGTGCCAGCAGCTCCAAGGGGATGGTTACGCAGTATTTT. Amino acid sequence: CASSSKGMVTQYF.

This chain links TRBV2 with TRBJ2-2; 15 nucleotides agree with TRBD2. The V and J ends lost 10 bases and 4 bases, in that order; junction bases with no gene match: 16. The CDR3 contains 19 residues. The germline gives CDR1 SNHLY, CDR2 FYNNEI. For the CDR3, the DNA is TGTGCCACCGATACCCTCGGGACTAGCGGGGGGAAGGGCACCGGGGAGCTGTTTTTT. This codes for CATDTLGTSGGKGTGELFF.

This clone appeared once. This rearrangement joins TRBV5-1 to TRBJ1-2, with 9 bases aligning to TRBD1. The ends lost 3 bases at V and 3 bases at J; junction bases unmatched: 6. The CDR3 covers 15 residues. Germline V gene sequence: CDR1 SGHRS, CDR2 YFSETQ. CDR3 nucleotides: TGCGCCAGCAGCTGGGGACAGGGCCTAGACTATGGCTACACCTTC. This sequence encodes CASSWGQGLDYGYTF. Variable domain in full (rest from reference TRBV5-1 and TRBJ1-2): KAGVTQTPRYLIKTRGQQVTLSCSPISGHRSVSWYQQTPGQGLQFLFEYFSETQRNKGNFPGRFSGRQFSNSRSEMNVSTLELGDSALYLCASSWGQGLDYGYTFGSGTRLTVV.

The chain links TRBV27 to TRBJ1-2; unclear D gene. The CDR3 extends over 14 amino acids. Trimming took off 3 bases at V and 6 bases at J, with 14 bases between the two ends. The germline CDR1 and CDR2 sequences are MNHEY and SMNVEV (reference sequence). The CDR3 spells CASSLRWSTDGYTF. The CDR3 nucleotides are TGTGCCAGCAGTTTGAGGTGGTCTACGGATGGCTACACCTTC.

The chain uses TRBV5-4 and TRBJ2-5, with D possibly matching TRBD1 (6 bases). V lost 0 bases and J lost 10, with 22 bases in between. CDR3 size: 16 residues. Germline CDR1 reads SGHNT; CDR2 reads YYREEE (reference sequence). CDR3 DNA: TGTGCCAGCAGCTTGGCCGGGTTAGGGGGAATCGGGCTCCAGTACTTC. The encoded protein is CASSLAGLGGIGLQYF.

The rearrangement uses TRBV5-1 and TRBJ2-7; tentatively, D is TRBD2 (5 bases). Trimming shortened V by 7 bases and J by 3 bases, and 17 bases separated the two germline ends. Germline CDR1 is SGHRS and CDR2 is YFSETQ. The CDR3 is made up of 14 amino acids. CDR3 bases: TGCGCCAGCGGAGACGGGAACGGAGACTACGAGCAGTACTTC. This codes for CASGDGNGDYEQYF.

The chain uses TRBV11-2 and TRBJ2-7; 11 bases map to TRBD2. J was trimmed by 2 bases and V by 5 bases; bases with no gene match: 11. This CDR3 is 17 amino acids long. CDR1 and CDR2 from the germline V gene are SGHAT and FQNNGV. In DNA, the CDR3 is TGTGCCAGCAGCATCACTAGCGGGGGACCCGCAGCCTACGAGCAGTACTTC. Its protein is CASSITSGGPAAYEQYF. Looking up the rest from reference TRBV11-2 and TRBJ2-7 gives the full variable domain: EAGVAQSPRYKIIEKRQSVAFWCNPISGHATLYWYQQILGQGPKLLIQFQNNGVVDDSQLPKDRFSAERLKGVDSTLKIQPAKLEDSAVYLCASSITSGGPAAYEQYFGPGTRLTVT.

The rearrangement links TRBV29-1 to TRBJ2-3; TRBD2 matches at 8 bases. J gave up 1 base and V 2 bases, and 2 bases lay outside the gene matches. CDR3 length equals 14 residues. Germline V lookup: CDR1 SQVTM, CDR2 ANQGSEA. The CDR3: CSVEKAGGTDTQYF. CDR3 DNA: TGCAGCGTTGAAAAAGCGGGGGGCACAGATACGCAGTATTTT.

The V call is TRBV6-5, the J call TRBJ2-1, with 14 bases that match TRBD2. Germline CDR1 reads MNHEY; CDR2 reads SVGAGI. The CDR3 is 13 amino acids. With V trimmed by 5 bases and J by 12 bases, 3 bases remained unmatched. The CDR3 sequence is CASSGGLAGGQFF. CDR3 DNA: TGTGCCAGCAGTGGAGGACTAGCGGGGGGGCAGTTCTTC.

This rearrangement joins TRBV19 to TRBJ1-2; tentatively, D is TRBD1 (5 bases). This CDR3 is 13 amino acids long. Trimming removed 8 bases at V and 5 bases at J, with 15 bases between. The V gene's germline CDR1 is LNHDA and CDR2 SQIVND (reference sequence). The CDR3 nucleotides are TGTGCCAGTTCTGAACAGGCCTCTTATGGCTACACCTTC. It specifies CASSEQASYGYTF.

The V call is TRBV7-9, the J call TRBJ2-7; 7 bases match TRBD1. The CDR3 is 12 residues long. The ends lost 5 bases at V and 6 bases at J; junction bases unmatched: 4. Germline loops: CDR1 SEHNR, CDR2 FQNEAQ (reference sequence). CDR3 sequence: CASSLDRVEQYF. CDR3 DNA: TGTGCCAGCAGCCTCGACAGGGTCGAGCAGTACTTC.

The V call is TRBV5-1, the J call TRBJ1-1; TRBD1 matches at 9 bases. This CDR3 has 15 residues. V lost 7 bases to trimming and J lost 0 bases; unmatched junction nucleotides: 7. From germline, CDR1 is SGHRS and CDR2 YFSETQ. The CDR3 sequence: CASGTGQGLNTEAFF. The CDR3 bases are TGCGCCAGCGGAACGGGACAGGGTCTGAACACTGAAGCTTTCTTT. Drawing the rest from reference TRBV5-1 and TRBJ1-1, the complete variable domain is KAGVTQTPRYLIKTRGQQVTLSCSPISGHRSVSWYQQTPGQGLQFLFEYFSETQRNKGNFPGRFSGRQFSNSRSEMNVSTLELGDSALYLCASGTGQGLNTEAFFGQGTRLTVV.

The CDR3 spells CASSLMTSNYGYTF. Here the CDR3 DNA reads TGCGCCAGCAGCCTGATGACATCCAACTATGGCTACACCTTC. The gene calls are TRBV5-1 and TRBJ1-2; D is undetermined. CDR1 and CDR2 (germline): SGHRS, YFSETQ. The germline V and J ends were trimmed by 4 bases and 2 bases, with 12 bases remaining between them. The CDR3 totals 14 residues.

The V call is TRBV2, the J call TRBJ2-3; TRBD1 is a possible D gene (7 bases). V lost 7 bases, J lost 4 bases, and 15 bases lay in between. CDR1 is SNHLY, CDR2 FYNNEI, per germline. The CDR3 extends over 14 amino acids. CDR3 amino acids: CASMEGQGADTQYF. In DNA form, the CDR3 reads TGTGCCAGCATGGAGGGGCAGGGGGCAGATACGCAGTATTTT.

V usage is TRBV5-1 and J usage is TRBJ1-2; D is ambiguous. Deletions cut 0 bases from V and 2 bases from J, with 11 bases between. Per the germline V gene, CDR1 is SGHRS and CDR2 is YFSETQ. CDR3 length equals 15 residues. The CDR3: CASSLVEGGNYGYTF. CDR3 bases: TGCGCCAGCAGCTTGGTGGAGGGAGGGAACTATGGCTACACCTTC.

The genes are TRBV4-3 and TRBJ1-1, with 7 bases matching TRBD1. The CDR3 runs to 13 residues. Germline CDR1 is LGHNA and CDR2 is YSLEER. The V and J ends lost 3 bases and 4 bases, in that order; junction bases with no gene match: 2. The DNA for the CDR3 is TGCGCCAGCAGCCATGGGGACAGCACTGAAGCTTTCTTT. As protein: CASSHGDSTEAFF.

This chain uses TRBV2 with TRBJ1-5; a possible D gene is TRBD1 (6 bases). V gave up 7 bases and J gave up 9 bases, with 19 bases separating them. Germline assignment: CDR1 SNHLY and CDR2 FYNNEI. The CDR3 runs 14 residues. CDR3 coding DNA: TGTGCCAGCACCCAGGGGCCGGCGGCGGGGCCCCAGCATTTT. This sequence encodes CASTQGPAAGPQHF.

The chain has TRBV5-5 and TRBJ2-2; the match to TRBD2 covers 14 bases. This CDR3 is built from 17 residues. The junction had 4 bases not matched to a gene; V was cut back by 2 bases and J by 4 bases. Looked up from germline, CDR1 is SGHKS and CDR2 is YYEKEE (reference sequence). The CDR3 is CASSLGLAGGPTGELFF. CDR3 sequence (DNA): TGTGCCAGCAGCTTAGGACTAGCGGGGGGACCCACCGGGGAGCTGTTTTTT.